This T cell receptor beta chain was documented in a study of blood T cell repertoires in COVID-19 (dated by TCRdb to the early 2020s). A note on the overall study: Samples covering the acute and convalescent phases of COVID-19 were provided by collaborators in the United States, Italy and Spain. The samples were drawn from the first 160 participants of the ongoing ImmuneRACE study and from under 1,500 subjects provided by 6 global collaborators. The repertoires were released in a freely available public database intended as a resource for research on the immune response to SARS-CoV-2. HLA class I and class II types, where available, came from metadata supplied by the sample provider rather than from assay-based typing. The material from the prospective study consisted of cDNA or gDNA derived from T cells, B-cell-depleted T cells, or PBMCs. Nearly every sample came with metadata listing a de-identified subject ID, COVID-19 status, age in years and sex. The dataset comprised deeply sampled blood TCRbeta repertoires from subjects exposed to, actively infected with, or recovered from COVID-19. What the authors observed across the whole study: The quantity of clinical and demographic metadata differed by source and by participant and was supplied without curation.

The immunoSEQ Assay, a bias-controlled multiplex PCR, was used to amplify TCRbeta CDR3 regions from genomic DNA. In the authors' own workflow: The number of nucleated cells in each sample was estimated by amplification of reference gene primers within the assay. To quantify the absolute abundance of each unique TCRbeta CDR3 rearrangement, sequence reads were collapsed and filtered. For each sample, productive Simpson clonality was calculated by taking the square root of Simpson's diversity index across productive rearrangements. Entries here come from immuneACCESS through TCRdb and include only in-frame sequences with V and J called. Some clones fail to appear in such tables; in the studies checked, an unresolved V gene covers under half of the shortfall, and the cause of the remainder is unknown. D and trimming come from the DNA, and the V and J calls and clone size come from that table. This sample comprises roughly 100,000 clones, about 85% of them detected only once. Over 2% of the sample comes from the top ten.

Whole blood was collected in K2EDTA tubes by collaborating institutions according to the institutions' own protocols. For TCRbeta analysis, collaborators shipped samples as frozen whole blood, isolated PBMCs, or DNA extracted from either of those sample types. The trim is 6 bases for V and 0 bases for J, with a gap of 11 bases between the germline ends. From cysteine to phenylalanine, the CDR3 is 15 amino acids long. The CDR3 DNA has 45 bases and is translated from base 1. CDR1 and CDR2, looked up from the germline V gene (reference sequence), are MNHEY and SMNVEV. On this clone: Its cognate antigen has yet to be identified. Base qualities were left out, and no much larger clone turns up one base away.

The chain couples TRBV27 to TRBJ1-4, with the D gene call left open. Sequencing was carried out using peripheral blood. The sequence derives from a man in his fifties or sixties with active COVID-19. The CDR3 reads CASRYGGATNEKLFF. DNA sequence: TGTGCCAGCAGATATGGAGGTGCAACTAATGAAAAACTGTTTTTT.